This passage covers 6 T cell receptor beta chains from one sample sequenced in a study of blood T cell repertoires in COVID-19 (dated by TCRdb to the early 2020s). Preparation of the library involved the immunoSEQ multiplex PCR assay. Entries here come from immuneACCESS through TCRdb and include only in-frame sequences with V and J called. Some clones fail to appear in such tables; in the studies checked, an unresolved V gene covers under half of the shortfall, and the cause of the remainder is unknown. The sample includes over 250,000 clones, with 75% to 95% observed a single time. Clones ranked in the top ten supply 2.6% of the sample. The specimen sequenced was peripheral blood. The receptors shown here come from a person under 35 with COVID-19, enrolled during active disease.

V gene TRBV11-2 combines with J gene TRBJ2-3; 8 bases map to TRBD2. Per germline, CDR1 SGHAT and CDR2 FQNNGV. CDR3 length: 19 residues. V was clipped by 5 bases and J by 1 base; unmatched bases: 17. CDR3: CASSPYPYAGTSGTDTQYF. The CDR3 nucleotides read TGTGCCAGCAGCCCATACCCGTACGCCGGGACTAGTGGCACAGATACGCAGTATTTT.

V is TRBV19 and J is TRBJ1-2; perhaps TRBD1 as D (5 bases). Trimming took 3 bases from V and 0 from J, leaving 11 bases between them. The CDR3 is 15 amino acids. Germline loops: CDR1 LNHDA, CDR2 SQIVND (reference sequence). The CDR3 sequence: CASSIGGAANYGYTF. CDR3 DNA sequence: TGTGCCAGTAGTATCGGCGGGGCCGCTAACTATGGCTACACCTTC.

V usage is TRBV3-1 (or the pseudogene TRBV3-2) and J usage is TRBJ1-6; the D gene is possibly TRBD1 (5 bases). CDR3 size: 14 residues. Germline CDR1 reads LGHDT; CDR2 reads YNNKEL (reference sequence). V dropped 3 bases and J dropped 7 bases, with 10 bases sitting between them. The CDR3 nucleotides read TGTGCCAGCAGCCAGCTTCAGGGAAATTCACCCCTCCACTTT. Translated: CASSQLQGNSPLHF.

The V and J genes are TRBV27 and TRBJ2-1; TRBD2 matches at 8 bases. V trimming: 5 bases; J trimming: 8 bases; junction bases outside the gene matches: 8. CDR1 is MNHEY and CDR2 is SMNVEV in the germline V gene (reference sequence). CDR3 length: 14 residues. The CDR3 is CASSPWTSRDEQFF. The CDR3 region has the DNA TGTGCCAGCAGTCCGTGGACTAGCCGAGATGAGCAGTTCTTC.

This chain's CDR3 is CATSDPQGARGTQYF. In nucleotides, the CDR3 is TGTGCCACCAGTGATCCCCAGGGGGCGCGTGGGACCCAGTACTTC. The J gene is TRBJ2-5, the V gene TRBV24-1, with TRBD1 matching over 8 bases. CDR1 and CDR2 from the germline V gene are KGHDR and SFDVKD. V shed 3 bases, J shed 7 bases, and the junction held 9 bases outside the gene matches. CDR3 length: 15 residues.

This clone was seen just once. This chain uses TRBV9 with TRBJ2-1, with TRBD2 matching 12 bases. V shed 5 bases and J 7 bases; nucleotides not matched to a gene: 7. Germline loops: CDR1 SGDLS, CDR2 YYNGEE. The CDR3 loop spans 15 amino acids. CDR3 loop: CASSLSLAGGNEQFF. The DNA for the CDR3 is TGTGCCAGCAGTCTCAGTCTAGCGGGAGGGAATGAGCAGTTCTTC.